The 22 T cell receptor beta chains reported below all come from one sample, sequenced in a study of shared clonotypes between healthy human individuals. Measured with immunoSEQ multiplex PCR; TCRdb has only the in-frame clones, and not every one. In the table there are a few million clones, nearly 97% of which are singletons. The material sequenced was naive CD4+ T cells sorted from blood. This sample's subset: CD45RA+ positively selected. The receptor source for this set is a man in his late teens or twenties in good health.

For the CDR3, the DNA is TGTGCCAGCAGTTACTCGTTGGGGGGGCGAGAAAAACTGTTTTTT. Its translation: CASSYSLGGREKLFF. The chain employs TRBV6-5 and TRBJ1-4, with D tentatively TRBD1 (6 bases). The germline V gene has CDR1 MNHEY and CDR2 SVGAGI. CDR3 length: 15 amino acids. The V end lost 0 bases, the J end lost 8 bases, and 13 bases lay between the germline ends.

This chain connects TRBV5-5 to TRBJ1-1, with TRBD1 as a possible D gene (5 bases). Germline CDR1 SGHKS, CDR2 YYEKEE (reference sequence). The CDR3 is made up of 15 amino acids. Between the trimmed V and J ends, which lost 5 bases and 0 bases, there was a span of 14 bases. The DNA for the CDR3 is TGTGCCAGCAGTGCCTACGGGGCCATGAACACTGAAGCTTTCTTT. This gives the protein CASSAYGAMNTEAFF.

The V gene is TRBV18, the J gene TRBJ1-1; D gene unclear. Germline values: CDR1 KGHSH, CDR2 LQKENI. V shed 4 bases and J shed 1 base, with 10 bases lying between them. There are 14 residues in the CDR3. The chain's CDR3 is CASSRLDENTEAFF. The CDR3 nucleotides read TGTGCCAGCTCACGGCTCGACGAGAACACTGAAGCTTTCTTT. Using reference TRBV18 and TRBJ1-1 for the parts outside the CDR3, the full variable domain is NAGVMQNPRHLVRRRGQEARLRCSPMKGHSHVYWYRQLPEEGLKFMVYLQKENIIDESGMPKERFSAEFPKEGPSILRIQQVVRGDSAAYFCASSRLDENTEAFFGQGTRLTVV.

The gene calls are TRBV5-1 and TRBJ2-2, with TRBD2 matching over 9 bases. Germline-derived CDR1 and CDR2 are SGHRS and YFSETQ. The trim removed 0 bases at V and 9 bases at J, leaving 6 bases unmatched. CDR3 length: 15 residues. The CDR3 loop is CASSLGTSVSRELFF. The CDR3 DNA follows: TGCGCCAGCAGCTTGGGGACTAGCGTGAGCAGGGAGCTGTTTTTT. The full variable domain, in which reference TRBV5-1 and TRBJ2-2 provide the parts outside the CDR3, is KAGVTQTPRYLIKTRGQQVTLSCSPISGHRSVSWYQQTPGQGLQFLFEYFSETQRNKGNFPGRFSGRQFSNSRSEMNVSTLELGDSALYLCASSLGTSVSRELFFGEGSRLTVL.

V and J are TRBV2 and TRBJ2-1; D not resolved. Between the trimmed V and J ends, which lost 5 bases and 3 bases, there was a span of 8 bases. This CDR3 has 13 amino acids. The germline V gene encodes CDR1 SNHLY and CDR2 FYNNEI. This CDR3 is CASSWSNYNEQFF. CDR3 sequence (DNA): TGTGCCAGCAGTTGGTCCAACTACAATGAGCAGTTCTTC.

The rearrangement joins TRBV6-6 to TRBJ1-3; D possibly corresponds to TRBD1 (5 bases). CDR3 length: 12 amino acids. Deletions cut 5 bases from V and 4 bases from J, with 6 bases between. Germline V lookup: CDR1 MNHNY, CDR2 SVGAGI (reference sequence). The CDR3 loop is CASSGAGNTIYF. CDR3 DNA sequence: TGTGCCAGCAGTGGGGCGGGAAACACCATATATTTT.

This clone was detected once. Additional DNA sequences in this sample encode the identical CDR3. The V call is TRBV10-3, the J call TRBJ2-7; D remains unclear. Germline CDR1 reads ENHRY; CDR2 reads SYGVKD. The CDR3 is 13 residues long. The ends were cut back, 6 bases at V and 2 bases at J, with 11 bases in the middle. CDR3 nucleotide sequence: TGTGCCATCAGGGCGGACGGAACCTACGAGCAGTACTTC. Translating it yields CAIRADGTYEQYF.

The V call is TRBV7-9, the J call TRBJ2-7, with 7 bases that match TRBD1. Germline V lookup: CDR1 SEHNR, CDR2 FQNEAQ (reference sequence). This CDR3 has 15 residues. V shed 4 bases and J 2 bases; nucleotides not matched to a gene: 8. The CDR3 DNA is TGTGCCAGCAGCTCCACCGACAGGGACCCCTACGAGCAGTACTTC. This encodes CASSSTDRDPYEQYF.

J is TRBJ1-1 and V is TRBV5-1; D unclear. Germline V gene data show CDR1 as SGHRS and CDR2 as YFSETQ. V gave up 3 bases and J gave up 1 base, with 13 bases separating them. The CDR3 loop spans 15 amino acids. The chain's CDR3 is CASSYQTDPNTEAFF. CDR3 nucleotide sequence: TGCGCCAGCAGCTATCAGACGGATCCGAACACTGAAGCTTTCTTT. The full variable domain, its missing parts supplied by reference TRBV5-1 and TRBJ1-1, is KAGVTQTPRYLIKTRGQQVTLSCSPISGHRSVSWYQQTPGQGLQFLFEYFSETQRNKGNFPGRFSGRQFSNSRSEMNVSTLELGDSALYLCASSYQTDPNTEAFFGQGTRLTVV.

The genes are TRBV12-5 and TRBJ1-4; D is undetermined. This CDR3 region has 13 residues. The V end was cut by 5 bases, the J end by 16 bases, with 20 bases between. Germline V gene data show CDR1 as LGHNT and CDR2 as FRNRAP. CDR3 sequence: CASGLSYPGDRFF. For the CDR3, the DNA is TGTGCTAGTGGTCTGAGTTACCCGGGAGATCGGTTTTTT. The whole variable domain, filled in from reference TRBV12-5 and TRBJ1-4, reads DARVTQTPRHKVTEMGQEVTMRCQPILGHNTVFWYRQTMMQGLELLAYFRNRAPLDDSGMPKDRFSAEMPDATLATLKIQPSEPRDSAVYFCASGLSYPGDRFFGSGTQLSVL.

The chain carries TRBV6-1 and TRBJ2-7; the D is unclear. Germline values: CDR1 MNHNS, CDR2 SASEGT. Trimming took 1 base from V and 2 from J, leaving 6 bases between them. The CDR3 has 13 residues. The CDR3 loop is CASSEGNTYEQYF. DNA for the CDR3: TGTGCCAGCAGTGAAGGGAATACCTACGAGCAGTACTTC.

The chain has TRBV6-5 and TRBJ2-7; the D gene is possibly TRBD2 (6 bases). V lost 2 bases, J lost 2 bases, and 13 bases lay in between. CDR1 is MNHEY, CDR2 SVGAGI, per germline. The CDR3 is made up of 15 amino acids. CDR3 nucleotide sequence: TGTGCCAGCAGTTACGGGGCTAGCGTTACCTACGAGCAGTACTTC. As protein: CASSYGASVTYEQYF.

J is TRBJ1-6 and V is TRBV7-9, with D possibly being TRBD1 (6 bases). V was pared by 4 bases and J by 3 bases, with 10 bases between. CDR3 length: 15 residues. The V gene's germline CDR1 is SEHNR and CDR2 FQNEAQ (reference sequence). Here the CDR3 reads CASSYRDNYNSPLHF. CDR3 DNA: TGTGCCAGCAGCTACCGGGACAACTATAATTCACCCCTCCACTTT. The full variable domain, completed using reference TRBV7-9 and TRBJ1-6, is DTGVSQNPRHKITKRGQNVTFRCDPISEHNRLYWYRQTLGQGPEFLTYFQNEAQLEKSRLLSDRFSAERPKGSFSTLEIQRTEQGDSAMYLCASSYRDNYNSPLHFGNGTRLTVT.

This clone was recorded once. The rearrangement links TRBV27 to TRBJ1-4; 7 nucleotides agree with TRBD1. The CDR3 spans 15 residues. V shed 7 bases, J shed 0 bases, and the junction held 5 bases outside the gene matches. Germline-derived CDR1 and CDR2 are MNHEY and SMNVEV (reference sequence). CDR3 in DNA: TGTGCCAGCATGACAGGGAAGTCAACTAATGAAAAACTGTTTTTT. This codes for CASMTGKSTNEKLFF.

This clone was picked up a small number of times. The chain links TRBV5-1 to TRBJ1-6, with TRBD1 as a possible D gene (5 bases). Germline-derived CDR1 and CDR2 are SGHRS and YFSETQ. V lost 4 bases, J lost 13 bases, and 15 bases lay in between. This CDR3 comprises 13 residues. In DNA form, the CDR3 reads TGCGCCAGCAGCCCAACAGGTTCCCGGCCCCTCCACTTT. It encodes CASSPTGSRPLHF.

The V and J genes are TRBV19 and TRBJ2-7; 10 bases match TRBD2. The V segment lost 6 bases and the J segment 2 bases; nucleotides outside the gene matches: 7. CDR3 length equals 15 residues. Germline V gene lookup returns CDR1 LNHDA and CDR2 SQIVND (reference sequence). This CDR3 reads CASRISGRVTYEQYF. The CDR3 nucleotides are TGTGCCAGTAGAATCAGCGGGAGGGTCACCTACGAGCAGTACTTC.

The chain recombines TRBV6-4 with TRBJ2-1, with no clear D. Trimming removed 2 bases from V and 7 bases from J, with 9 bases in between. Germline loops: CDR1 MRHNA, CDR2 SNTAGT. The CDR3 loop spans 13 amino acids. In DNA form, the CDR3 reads TGTGCCAGCAGTGACGTAGGGCCTAATGAGCAGTTCTTC. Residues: CASSDVGPNEQFF.

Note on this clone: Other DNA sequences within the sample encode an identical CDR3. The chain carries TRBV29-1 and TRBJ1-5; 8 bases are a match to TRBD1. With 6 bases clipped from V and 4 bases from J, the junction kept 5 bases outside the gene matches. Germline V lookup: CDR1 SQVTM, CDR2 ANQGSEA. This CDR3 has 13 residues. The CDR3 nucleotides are TGCAGCGTCGGACAGGGATTAAATCAGCCCCAGCATTTT. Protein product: CSVGQGLNQPQHF.

CDR3 sequence: CATSSGASPYEQYF. The DNA for the CDR3 is TGTGCCACCAGCAGCGGGGCATCCCCTTACGAGCAGTACTTC. V gene TRBV15 combines with J gene TRBJ2-7; D possibly uses TRBD1 or TRBD2 (5 bases each). V lost 3 bases, J lost 4 bases, and 13 bases lay in between. Germline CDR1 is LNHNV and CDR2 is YYDKDF (reference sequence). CDR3 size: 14 residues.

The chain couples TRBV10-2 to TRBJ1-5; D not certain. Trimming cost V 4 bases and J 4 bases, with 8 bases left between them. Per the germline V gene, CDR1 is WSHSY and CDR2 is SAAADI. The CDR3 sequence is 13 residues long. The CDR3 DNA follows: TGCGCCAGCAGTGCCCCTGGGAATCAGCCCCAGCATTTT. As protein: CASSAPGNQPQHF.

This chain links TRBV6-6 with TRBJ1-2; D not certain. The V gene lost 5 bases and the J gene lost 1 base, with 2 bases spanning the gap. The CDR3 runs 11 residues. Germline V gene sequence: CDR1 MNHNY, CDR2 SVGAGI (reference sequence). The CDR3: CASSNNYGYTF. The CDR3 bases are TGTGCCAGCAGTAATAACTATGGCTACACCTTC.

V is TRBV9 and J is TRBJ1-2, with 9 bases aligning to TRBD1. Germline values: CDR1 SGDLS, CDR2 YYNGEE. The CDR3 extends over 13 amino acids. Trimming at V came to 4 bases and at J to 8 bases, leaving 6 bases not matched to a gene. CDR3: CASSWGQGEGYTF. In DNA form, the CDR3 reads TGTGCCAGCAGCTGGGGACAGGGAGAAGGCTACACCTTC.